This is a list of T cell receptor beta chains from one sample in a study of blood T cell repertoires in COVID-19. Only in-frame clones appear in the TCRdb table, and some are missing; sequencing was by immunoSEQ multiplex PCR. Among about 230,000 clones, roughly 86% were seen once, and the ten largest hold less than 3.5%. The sample consisted of peripheral blood. These receptors were obtained from a woman aged 55-70 years with acute or convalescent COVID-19. CDR3s include the opening cysteine and the closing phenylalanine or tryptophan. The order of the fields is CDR3 length, J gene, V gene, clone size, D gene, CDR3 protein, CDR3 DNA. The D gene is left open where the match is weak. Expanded clones get a size class; other rows say once, few or many, or leave the size out.

CDR3 length: 16; J gene: TRBJ1-2; V gene: TRBV18; clone size: -; D gene: -; CDR3 protein: CASSPKNLGQHYGYTF; CDR3 DNA: TGTGCCAGCTCACCAAAGAATCTAGGACAGCACTATGGCTACACCTTC
CDR3 length: 16; J gene: TRBJ2-7; V gene: TRBV7-9; clone size: -; D gene: TRBD1; CDR3 protein: CASSPRLTGGRYEQYF; CDR3 DNA: TGTGCCAGCAGCCCCCGTCTGACAGGGGGCCGTTACGAGCAGTACTTC
CDR3 length: 14; J gene: TRBJ1-2; V gene: TRBV9; clone size: -; D gene: TRBD1; CDR3 protein: CASSPPGTGDGYTF; CDR3 DNA: TGTGCCAGCAGCCCCCCCGGGACAGGGGATGGCTACACCTTC
CDR3 length: 19; J gene: TRBJ1-6; V gene: TRBV6-2/TRBV6-3; clone size: -; D gene: TRBD1; CDR3 protein: CASSYSPYRGQGPNLPLHF; CDR3 DNA: TGTGCCAGCAGTTACTCACCTTACAGGGGGCAAGGCCCGAATTTACCCCTCCACTTT
CDR3 length: 17; J gene: TRBJ1-1; V gene: TRBV5-4; clone size: -; D gene: -; CDR3 protein: CASSSRPGERRNTEAFF; CDR3 DNA: TGTGCCAGCAGCTCACGACCAGGGGAACGGAGAAACACTGAAGCTTTCTTT
CDR3 length: 19; J gene: TRBJ2-4; V gene: TRBV18; clone size: -; D gene: TRBD2; CDR3 protein: CASSHPGVAGAIAKNIQYF; CDR3 DNA: TGTGCCAGCTCTCACCCCGGAGTAGCGGGGGCTATAGCCAAAAACATTCAGTACTTC
CDR3 length: 17; J gene: TRBJ1-3; V gene: TRBV19; clone size: -; D gene: -; CDR3 protein: CASSIARGGSSGNTIYF; CDR3 DNA: TGTGCTAGTAGTATCGCCCGCGGGGGCTCCTCTGGAAACACCATATATTTT
CDR3 length: 17; J gene: TRBJ1-1; V gene: TRBV24-1; clone size: -; D gene: -; CDR3 protein: CATSGGGAGGTNTEAFF; CDR3 DNA: TGTGCCACCAGTGGGGGGGGTGCGGGAGGGACGAACACTGAAGCTTTCTTT
CDR3 length: 15; J gene: TRBJ2-7; V gene: TRBV7-9; clone size: -; D gene: TRBD2; CDR3 protein: CASSFGTSGSYEQYF; CDR3 DNA: TGTGCCAGCAGCTTTGGGACTAGCGGGAGTTACGAGCAGTACTTC
CDR3 length: 14; J gene: TRBJ1-6; V gene: TRBV6-5; clone size: many; D gene: -; CDR3 protein: CASSRGQINSPLHF; CDR3 DNA: TGTGCCAGCAGTCGGGGACAAATTAATTCACCCCTCCACTTT
CDR3 length: 14; J gene: TRBJ2-2; V gene: TRBV19; clone size: -; D gene: -; CDR3 protein: CASTLRTEAGELFF; CDR3 DNA: TGTGCCAGTACCCTGAGGACGGAGGCCGGGGAGCTGTTTTTT
CDR3 length: 19; J gene: TRBJ2-1; V gene: TRBV7-9; clone size: -; D gene: TRBD2; CDR3 protein: CASSAAGTSGPRSYNEQFF; CDR3 DNA: TGTGCCAGCAGCGCGGCCGGAACTAGCGGGCCTCGCTCCTACAATGAGCAGTTCTTC
CDR3 length: 15; J gene: TRBJ2-7; V gene: TRBV28; clone size: -; D gene: TRBD1; CDR3 protein: CASTSPGQGAYEQYF; CDR3 DNA: TGTGCCAGCACAAGCCCGGGACAGGGGGCTTACGAGCAGTACTTC
CDR3 length: 15; J gene: TRBJ1-5; V gene: TRBV18; clone size: -; D gene: -; CDR3 protein: CASSPQAGSNQPQHF; CDR3 DNA: TGTGCCAGCTCACCCCAGGCCGGTAGCAATCAGCCCCAGCATTTT
CDR3 length: 15; J gene: TRBJ2-7; V gene: TRBV28; clone size: -; D gene: TRBD2; CDR3 protein: CASSPQTSGMYEQYF; CDR3 DNA: TGTGCCAGCAGTCCACAGACTAGCGGGATGTACGAGCAGTACTTC
CDR3 length: 15; J gene: TRBJ1-1; V gene: TRBV28; clone size: few; D gene: -; CDR3 protein: CASSFMLPGHTEAFF; CDR3 DNA: TGTGCCAGCAGTTTTATGCTCCCGGGTCACACTGAAGCTTTCTTT
CDR3 length: 12; J gene: TRBJ2-7; V gene: TRBV11-2; clone size: -; D gene: -; CDR3 protein: CASSLAGNEQYF; CDR3 DNA: TGTGCCAGCAGCTTAGCTGGCAACGAGCAGTACTTC
CDR3 length: 16; J gene: TRBJ1-1; V gene: TRBV30; clone size: -; D gene: TRBD1; CDR3 protein: CAWSFGTGGRGTEAFF; CDR3 DNA: TGTGCCTGGAGTTTCGGGACAGGGGGCCGAGGCACTGAAGCTTTCTTT
CDR3 length: 16; J gene: TRBJ2-3; V gene: TRBV7-2; clone size: -; D gene: TRBD2; CDR3 protein: CASSLTSGAGTDTQYF; CDR3 DNA: TGTGCCAGCAGCTTGACTAGCGGGGCAGGCACAGATACGCAGTATTTT
CDR3 length: 16; J gene: TRBJ2-1; V gene: TRBV25-1; clone size: -; D gene: TRBD2; CDR3 protein: CASSQPGLAGVGEQFF; CDR3 DNA: TGTGCCAGCAGTCAGCCGGGACTAGCGGGAGTAGGTGAGCAGTTCTTC
CDR3 length: 14; J gene: TRBJ1-4; V gene: TRBV5-6; clone size: -; D gene: -; CDR3 protein: CASSSTARNEKLFF; CDR3 DNA: TGTGCCAGCAGCTCGACAGCCCGCAATGAAAAACTGTTTTTT
CDR3 length: 15; J gene: TRBJ1-1; V gene: TRBV11-2; clone size: -; D gene: -; CDR3 protein: CASSLRQGGDTEAFF; CDR3 DNA: TGTGCCAGCAGCTTACGCCAGGGCGGCGACACTGAAGCTTTCTTT
CDR3 length: 16; J gene: TRBJ1-6; V gene: TRBV27; clone size: -; D gene: TRBD1; CDR3 protein: CASLGTVGSYNSPLHF; CDR3 DNA: TGTGCCAGCCTCGGGACAGTTGGCTCCTATAATTCACCCCTCCACTTT